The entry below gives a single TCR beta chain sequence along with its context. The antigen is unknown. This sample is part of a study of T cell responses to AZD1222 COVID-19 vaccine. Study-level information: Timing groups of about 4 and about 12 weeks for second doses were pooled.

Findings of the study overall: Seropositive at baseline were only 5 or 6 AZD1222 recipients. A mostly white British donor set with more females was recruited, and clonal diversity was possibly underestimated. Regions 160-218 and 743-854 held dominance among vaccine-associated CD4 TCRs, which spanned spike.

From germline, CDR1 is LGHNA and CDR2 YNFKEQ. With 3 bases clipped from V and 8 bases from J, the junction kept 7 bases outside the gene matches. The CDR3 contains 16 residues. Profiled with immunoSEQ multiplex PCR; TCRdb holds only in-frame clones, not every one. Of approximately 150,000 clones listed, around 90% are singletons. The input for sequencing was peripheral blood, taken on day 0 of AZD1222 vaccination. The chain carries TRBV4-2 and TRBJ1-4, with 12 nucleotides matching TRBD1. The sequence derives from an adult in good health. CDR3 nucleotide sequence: TGTGCCAGCAGCCAGGCGACCGGGACAGGGGGCGAAAAACTGTTTTTT. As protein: CASSQATGTGGEKLFF.